Sequencing of this T cell receptor beta chain was carried out in a study of T-cell reconstitution after alpha-beta-depleted transplantation in children. Germline loops: CDR1 MNHEY, CDR2 SMNVEV (reference sequence). This CDR3 comprises 14 residues. The germline V and J ends were trimmed by 2 bases and 6 bases, with 11 bases remaining between them. This sample's TCRbeta library carried unique molecular identifier barcodes. TCRdb analysed the PCR reads with MiXCR anew, one entry per CDR3 protein. Of approximately 150,000 distinct CDR3 sequences listed, 8% to 10% are singletons. The chain employs TRBV27 and TRBJ1-5; the D gene is possibly TRBD1 (5 bases). Specimen: PBMCs, mostly from graft donor cells, collected 180 days after TCRalphabeta/CD19-depleted stem cell transplant. This clonotype originated in a female patient aged 2-9 years who had a stem cell transplant for congenital amegakaryocytic thrombocytopenia, so the T cells may come from the graft donor. The CDR3 reads CASSLVGVGQPQHF. The CDR3 DNA reads as TGTGCCAGCAGTTTAGTGGGGGTCGGTCAGCCCCAGCATTTT.